A selection of T cell receptor beta chains follows, all from one sample in a study of shared clonotypes between healthy human individuals. The method was immunoSEQ multiplex PCR; TCRdb's version includes in-frame clones alone and lacks a portion of them. The sample has about 2 million clones; over 85% are singletons. Sequenced sample: naive CD8+ T cells sorted from blood. The origin of the receptors is a man between 18 and 29 years old in good health. CDR3s include the opening cysteine and the closing phenylalanine or tryptophan. A D gene is named only where the DNA matches it firmly. Only some rows state a clone size, as once, few, many or a class for expanded clones.

D,J,size,V,CDR3,DNA
TRBD2,TRBJ2-7,NA,TRBV2,CASIPGLGTYEQYF,TGTGCCAGCATACCGGGACTAGGAACCTACGAGCAGTACTTC
NA,TRBJ2-1,NA,TRBV7-9,CASSLGASGDRYNEQFF,TGTGCCAGCAGCTTGGGGGCTAGCGGAGACCGCTACAATGAGCAGTTCTTC
NA,TRBJ1-1,once,TRBV28,CASSTPRGNTEAFF,TGTGCCAGCAGTACACCCAGGGGGAACACTGAAGCTTTCTTT
TRBD1,TRBJ2-5,NA,TRBV2,CASSEDRAVGEETQYF,TGTGCCAGCAGTGAGGACAGGGCGGTTGGGGAAGAGACCCAGTACTTC
NA,TRBJ1-5,NA,TRBV7-9,CASSLPPGFQPQHF,TGTGCCAGCAGCTTACCCCCAGGGTTTCAGCCCCAGCATTTT
NA,TRBJ1-1,NA,TRBV30,CAWTVGQANTEAFF,TGTGCCTGGACAGTAGGACAAGCGAACACTGAAGCTTTCTTT
TRBD2,TRBJ2-5,NA,TRBV7-9,CASSTPTSGRRQETQYF,TGTGCCAGCAGCACCCCCACTAGCGGGAGGAGGCAAGAGACCCAGTACTTC
NA,TRBJ1-2,NA,TRBV7-8,CASSLALGVYNYGYTF,TGTGCCAGCAGCTTAGCGCTAGGGGTCTACAACTATGGCTACACCTTC
NA,TRBJ2-7,NA,TRBV7-2,CASSSQVAYEQYF,TGTGCCAGCAGCTCACAGGTCGCCTACGAGCAGTACTTC
TRBD2,TRBJ2-1,NA,TRBV5-6,CASSFSLAGYNEQFF,TGTGCCAGCAGCTTCTCACTAGCGGGCTACAATGAGCAGTTCTTC
NA,TRBJ2-7,NA,TRBV2,CASSPGLYEQYF,TGTGCCAGCAGCCCGGGGTTGTACGAGCAGTACTTC
NA,TRBJ2-7,NA,TRBV4-1,CASSRRDTSYEQYF,TGCGCCAGCAGCCGGCGGGACACCAGCTACGAGCAGTACTTC
NA,TRBJ2-3,NA,TRBV25-1,CASSPGPHSTDTQYF,TGTGCCAGCAGTCCTGGCCCGCATAGCACAGATACGCAGTATTTT
NA,TRBJ2-7,few,TRBV2,CASSPAYEQYF,TGTGCCAGCAGTCCGGCCTACGAGCAGTACTTC
NA,TRBJ1-2,once,TRBV6-5,CASSSLQGDGYTF,TGTGCCAGCAGCTCGCTCCAGGGAGATGGCTACACCTTC
NA,TRBJ1-6,NA,TRBV5-6,CASSSTTENNSPLHF,TGTGCCAGCAGCTCGACCACGGAGAATAATTCACCCCTCCACTTT
TRBD1,TRBJ2-7,once,TRBV4-1,CASSQEITTGASSYEQYF,TGCGCCAGCAGCCAAGAGATTACGACAGGGGCCAGCTCCTACGAGCAGTACTTC
NA,TRBJ2-1,NA,TRBV4-1,CASSLLRDAYNEQFF,TGCGCCAGCAGCCTTCTTAGGGACGCCTACAATGAGCAGTTCTTC
NA,TRBJ1-1,NA,TRBV13,CASSSPWEGNTEAFF,TGTGCCAGCAGCTCACCGTGGGAGGGGAACACTGAAGCTTTCTTT
NA,TRBJ1-1,NA,TRBV28,CASNFRTDSMNTEAFF,TGTGCCAGCAACTTTAGGACAGACTCCATGAACACTGAAGCTTTCTTT
NA,TRBJ1-3,once,TRBV4-1,CASSQVGGVSSGNTIYF,TGCGCCAGCAGCCAAGTTGGGGGGGTAAGCTCTGGAAACACCATATATTTT
NA,TRBJ1-1,once,TRBV7-9,CASSYQDSPEAFF,TGTGCCAGCAGCTACCAAGACAGCCCTGAAGCTTTCTTT
TRBD1,TRBJ1-2,NA,TRBV5-4,CASKGQLYGYTF,TGTGCCAGCAAGGGACAGCTCTATGGCTACACCTTC
TRBD2,TRBJ2-1,NA,TRBV2,CASSEWAGEEQFF,TGTGCCAGCAGTGAATGGGCGGGAGAGGAGCAGTTCTTC
NA,TRBJ1-5,NA,TRBV2,CASSEAGAVNQPQHF,TGTGCCAGCAGTGAAGCTGGGGCAGTCAATCAGCCCCAGCATTTT
NA,TRBJ2-3,once,TRBV6-1,CASTESLSTDTQYF,TGTGCCAGCACCGAGAGCCTTAGCACAGATACGCAGTATTTT
NA,TRBJ1-1,NA,TRBV7-9,CASSPGGPEAFF,TGTGCCAGCAGCCCCGGGGGTCCTGAAGCTTTCTTT
NA,TRBJ2-3,NA,TRBV4-3,CASSQGANRFTDTQYF,TGCGCCAGCAGCCAAGGGGCAAACCGCTTCACAGATACGCAGTATTTT
TRBD1,TRBJ1-2,NA,TRBV9,CASTLGGQGIYTF,TGTGCCAGCACCCTCGGGGGACAGGGTATTTACACCTTC
NA,TRBJ1-4,NA,TRBV4-1,CASSQRAGLIGEGDEKLFF,TGCGCCAGCAGCCAACGAGCGGGGCTAATCGGGGAAGGCGATGAAAAACTGTTTTTT
TRBD1,TRBJ1-3,NA,TRBV9,CASSWDSINPGNTIYF,TGTGCCAGCTCCTGGGACAGCATTAATCCTGGAAACACCATATATTTT